The TCR beta chain under discussion was sequenced for a study of T-cell memory formation after mild COVID-19. With regard to this clonotype: Its target is not known.

The V gene's germline CDR1 is DFQATT and CDR2 SNEGSKA (reference sequence). The V segment lost 0 bases and the J segment 9 bases; nucleotides outside the gene matches: 5. This CDR3 is built from 14 residues. The study's findings and limits: Whether second-wave clones peaking at day 37 were SARS-CoV-2 specific went unconfirmed. Later expanders leaned CD4+, whereas day 15 to 85 contracting clones were balanced CD4/CD8.

The authors produced TCR alpha and TCR beta cDNA libraries with sample barcodes and UMIs by 5'RACE using constant-segment primers. TCRdb reprocessed the 5' RACE reads via MiXCR and lists one record per CDR3 protein. The repertoire consists of 200,000 to 250,000 distinct CDR3 sequences, with over 9.5% occurring once and the leading ten covering 3% to 4.5%. The receptor comes from a man aged 18 to 29 who had mild COVID-19 (a few samples of this study predate the infection). Cell type and time point are not known. Sequenced input: PBMCs or a T cell subset sorted from them (not recorded which). The V call is TRBV20-1, the J call TRBJ1-6; 7 positions agree with TRBD1. The CDR3 DNA is TGCAGTGCTAGAGAACAGGGGATGGGTTCACCCCTCCACTTT. It translates to CSAREQGMGSPLHF.